The 19 T cell receptor beta chains given below trace back to one sample, sequenced in a study of post-analysis software for immune sequencing data. The study, taken as a whole, reports: When patients were compared with controls, a handful of TRBV segments were more frequent, TRBV5-6, TRBV5-1 and TRBV20-1 among them.

The library was made from cDNA and included unique molecular identifiers. TCRdb re-called the PCR reads through MiXCR, storing one row per CDR3 protein. The sample has more than 450,000 distinct CDR3 sequences; 30% to 40% are singletons. Their antigens are not known. Sequencing used blood. These receptors were obtained from a girl under 18 with multiple sclerosis.

In its sample, this clonotype was seen a few times. The chain has TRBV3-1 and TRBJ2-6, with TRBD2 as a possible D gene (6 bases). The CDR3 consists of 16 residues. Per germline, CDR1 LGHDT and CDR2 YNNKEL (reference sequence). V shed 1 base and J shed 5 bases, with 12 bases lying between them. The CDR3 region has the DNA TGTGCCAGCAGCCAAGCTGTCCGGGACTGGGCCAACGTCCTGACTTTC. Translating gives CASSQAVRDWANVLTF.

This clonotype occurred a few times. This chain links TRBV5-1 with TRBJ1-6, with D unclear. Germline CDR1 and CDR2: SGHRS and YFSETQ. The CDR3 is 15 amino acids. Trimming removed 3 bases from V and 5 bases from J, with 12 bases in between. CDR3 loop: CASSSGPGNNSPLHF. The CDR3 nucleotides read TGCGCCAGCAGCTCTGGGCCGGGAAATAATTCACCCCTCCACTTT.

This clonotype came up a few times. The chain couples TRBV7-3 to TRBJ2-3; TRBD2 agrees at 8 bases. The germline V gene encodes CDR1 SGHTA and CDR2 FQGTGA. The CDR3 has 14 residues. The ends lost 5 bases at V and 4 bases at J; junction bases unmatched: 5. The CDR3 protein is CASSPRLAPDTQYF. CDR3 bases: TGTGCCAGCAGCCCCCGACTAGCGCCAGATACGCAGTATTTT.

The chain uses TRBV29-1 and TRBJ2-1; either TRBD1 or TRBD2 may fit D (5 bases each). The CDR3 runs to 13 residues. Germline V gene lookup returns CDR1 SQVTM and CDR2 ANQGSEA. Trimming removed 6 bases at V and 10 bases at J, with 19 bases between. The CDR3 DNA reads as TGCAGCGTGGGGGTCACGGGCGTCCGGGAGCAGTTCTTC. The encoded protein is CSVGVTGVREQFF.

The gene calls are TRBV7-3 and TRBJ2-1, with 13 bases fitting TRBD2. CDR3 size: 15 residues. The germline CDR1 and CDR2 sequences are SGHTA and FQGTGA. Losses at the gene ends were 5 bases for V and 12 bases for J; bases not matched to a gene: 10. The CDR3 nucleotides are TGTGCCAGCAGCCTCGCGACTAGCGGGGGGCGGGTGCAGTTCTTC. It translates to CASSLATSGGRVQFF.

The J gene is TRBJ2-3, the V gene TRBV2; no firm D call. Germline V gives CDR1 SNHLY, CDR2 FYNNEI. The CDR3 is 15 residues long. V was cut by 6 bases and J by 0 bases, with 13 bases left in between. The CDR3: CASSLTTTSTDTQYF. DNA of the CDR3: TGTGCCAGCAGCCTAACGACAACCAGCACAGATACGCAGTATTTT.

J is TRBJ1-1 and V is TRBV5-1; 7 bases are shared with TRBD1. This CDR3 spans 16 amino acids. Germline CDR1 reads SGHRS; CDR2 reads YFSETQ. Trimming took 0 bases from V and 9 from J; bases not matched to a gene: 14. The CDR3 loop reads CASSLDQGGGHRKAFF. CDR3 coding DNA: TGCGCCAGCAGCTTGGATCAGGGGGGAGGACACCGCAAAGCTTTCTTT. The variable domain in full, completed from reference TRBV5-1 and TRBJ1-1, reads KAGVTQTPRYLIKTRGQQVTLSCSPISGHRSVSWYQQTPGQGLQFLFEYFSETQRNKGNFPGRFSGRQFSNSRSEMNVSTLELGDSALYLCASSLDQGGGHRKAFFGQGTRLTVV.

In this sample, this clonotype turned up many times. The chain combines TRBV29-1 with TRBJ2-1; 8 positions match TRBD1. Germline values: CDR1 SQVTM, CDR2 ANQGSEA. V shed 6 bases and J 9 bases; nucleotides not matched to a gene: 10. CDR3 length: 13 amino acids. This CDR3 is CSVDRGVSVEQFF. DNA of the CDR3: TGCAGCGTCGACAGGGGAGTTTCTGTTGAGCAGTTCTTC.

The rearrangement uses TRBV10-3 and TRBJ2-3; TRBD2 matches 11 bases. Germline CDR1 reads ENHRY; CDR2 reads SYGVKD. The trim removed 4 bases at V and 2 bases at J, leaving 8 bases unmatched. The CDR3 runs to 17 residues. CDR3 nucleotide sequence: TGTGCCATCAGTGGCGGCGCTAGCGGGGGGACCACAGATACGCAGTATTTT. This sequence encodes CAISGGASGGTTDTQYF.

This sequence joins TRBV2 and TRBJ2-5; TRBD1 aligns across 8 bases. V lost 6 bases, J lost 4 bases, and 10 bases stayed unmatched. Germline V gene sequence: CDR1 SNHLY, CDR2 FYNNEI. This CDR3 comprises 15 residues. This CDR3 reads CASRRQGAEGETQYF. The CDR3 DNA is TGTGCCAGCAGGAGGCAGGGGGCCGAGGGAGAGACCCAGTACTTC.

This clonotype was found a few times. The CDR3 loop is CASSLRQVQETQYF. The DNA for the CDR3 is TGTGCCAGCAGCTTACGCCAGGTACAAGAGACCCAGTACTTC. The chain carries TRBV5-6 and TRBJ2-5; D uncertain. CDR3 length: 14 residues. The V gene's germline CDR1 is SGHDT and CDR2 YYEEEE. V lost 2 bases and J lost 2, with 10 bases in between.

This clonotype was detected only a few times. The rearrangement joins TRBV20-1 to TRBJ1-2, with TRBD1 matching 8 bases. The trim removed 3 bases at V and 4 bases at J, leaving 10 bases unmatched. The CDR3 extends over 15 amino acids. Germline V gene data show CDR1 as DFQATT and CDR2 as SNEGSKA (reference sequence). The CDR3 loop is CSARGGQGQVYGYTF. CDR3 DNA: TGCAGTGCTAGGGGAGGACAGGGACAGGTCTATGGCTACACCTTC.

A few counts support this clonotype. This chain joins TRBV28 and TRBJ2-7; 10 nucleotides match TRBD2. This CDR3 has 17 amino acids. From germline, CDR1 is MDHEN and CDR2 SYDVKM. V gave up 5 bases and J gave up 2 bases; unmatched junction bases: 12. The CDR3 is CASSPRYSGGFAYEQYF. The CDR3 DNA reads TGTGCCAGCAGTCCACGATATAGCGGGGGGTTCGCCTACGAGCAGTACTTC.

This clonotype was observed at least ten times. The chain recombines TRBV2 with TRBJ2-6; no clear D. The CDR3 covers 15 residues. Trimming removed 6 bases from V and 1 base from J, with 10 bases in between. Germline V gene lookup returns CDR1 SNHLY and CDR2 FYNNEI. The CDR3 region has the DNA TGTGCCAGCAGAGCAACTCATTCTGGGGCCAACGTCCTGACTTTC. Amino acids: CASRATHSGANVLTF.

The chain joins TRBV12-3 or TRBV12-4 to TRBJ2-3; D remains ambiguous. The length of the CDR3 is 16 residues. V was trimmed by 3 bases and J by 0 bases, leaving 13 bases between them. The CDR3 bases are TGTGCCAGCAGTTTCGGTCCTTGGCTTAGCACAGATACGCAGTATTTT. It encodes CASSFGPWLSTDTQYF.

The V call is TRBV12-3 or TRBV12-4, the J call TRBJ1-1; the D gene is possibly TRBD1 (5 bases). V gave up 2 bases and J gave up 4 bases, with 11 bases separating them. This CDR3 comprises 14 residues. The CDR3 region is CASSLRSGVTEAFF. For the CDR3, the DNA is TGTGCCAGCAGTTTAAGATCGGGGGTCACTGAAGCTTTCTTT.

V and J are TRBV3-1 and TRBJ2-1; TRBD2 is a possible D gene (5 bases). V was shortened by 0 bases and J by 11 bases, with 11 bases between the two germline ends. CDR1 LGHDT and CDR2 YNNKEL come from the germline V gene (reference sequence). This CDR3 has 13 residues. The CDR3 reads CASSQDLWTQQFF. The CDR3 nucleotides are TGTGCCAGCAGCCAAGATCTTTGGACTCAGCAGTTCTTC.

This chain joins TRBV4-1 and TRBJ2-3, with 10 nucleotides matching TRBD2. The V and J ends lost 2 bases and 2 bases, in that order; junction bases with no gene match: 16. The CDR3 is made up of 20 amino acids. CDR1 is MGHRA and CDR2 is YSYEKL in the germline V gene. This CDR3 reads CASSQPGLASLSKITDTQYF. CDR3 DNA: TGCGCCAGCAGCCAACCGGGACTAGCGTCCCTTAGTAAAATCACAGATACGCAGTATTTT.

The gene calls are TRBV7-3 and TRBJ2-1, with 8 positions matching TRBD1. In germline, CDR1 is SGHTA, CDR2 FQGTGA. This CDR3 has 16 residues. J gave up 13 bases and V 0 bases, and 14 bases lay outside the gene matches. CDR3 coding DNA: TGTGCCAGCAGCTTAACAGGACAGGGTTCAGGAGAGACCCAGTTCTTC. Its protein product is CASSLTGQGSGETQFF.